This T cell receptor (beta chain) emerged from a study of T cell responses to AZD1222 COVID-19 vaccine. The study, taken as a whole, reports: Spike-specific TCR breadth and depth were elevated following two AZD1222 doses. No day 14 peak samples; only post-peak repertoires were characterized.

This clone was counted a single time. The antigen is not known. The CDR3 loop spans 17 amino acids. Germline CDR1 SGDLS, CDR2 YYNGEE. V lost 4 bases and J lost 0; bases outside the gene matches: 10. Profiling relied on immunoSEQ multiplex PCR, and the TCRdb table lists in-frame clones only, not all of them. Of 150,000 to 200,000 clones in the sample, around 87% were seen once. This receptor was obtained from an adult in good health. Sequenced material: peripheral blood, taken on day 0 of MenACWY control vaccination. The V and J genes are TRBV9 and TRBJ1-3, with TRBD1 matching over 7 bases. The CDR3 reads CASSLSGAGGSGNTIYF. DNA for the CDR3: TGTGCCAGCAGCCTTAGTGGAGCAGGGGGCTCTGGAAACACCATATATTTT.